There are many counts of the clone carrying this TCR beta chain. Its antigen is not known. This record comes from a study of spatial heterogeneity in lung cancer. Study context: There were, on average, more than nine raw-read appearances for each unique TCR and UMI combination.

As for time point: sample taken at primary tumor resection. Unsorted whole RNA from tumor, nontumor lung or frozen PBMC underwent sequencing. In germline, CDR1 is SGDLS, CDR2 YYNGEE. This CDR3 has 17 amino acids. The V end lost 0 bases, the J end lost 0 bases, and 10 bases lay between the germline ends. Single TCR cDNA molecules each had their own unique molecular identifier. TCRdb used MiXCR to reprocess the 5' RACE reads, holding one entry per CDR3 protein. The sample yields tens of thousands of distinct CDR3 sequences, about 4.5% seen once. Study observations and caveats: Mutation counts in tumors were tracked by counts of expanded intratumoral alpha and beta TCRs. There was tracking of ubiquitous and regional nonsynonymous mutations by the respective counts of ubiquitous and regional expanded TCRs.

The chain is built from TRBV9 and TRBJ2-6; D is unresolved. This material consisted of lung tumor tissue, taken at surgery. This clonotype was obtained from a male donor with early-stage non-small cell lung cancer. CDR3 bases: TGTGCCAGCAGCGTAGCTCCAGAGGTCTCTGGGGCCAACGTCCTGACTTTC. This encodes CASSVAPEVSGANVLTF.